This is a list of T cell receptor beta chains from one sample in a study of T cells in Graves' hyperthyroidism and ophthalmopathy. One entry per CDR3 protein results from TCRdb running MiXCR on the multiplex PCR reads. This table has over 450,000 distinct CDR3 sequences, 13% to 15% appearing once. The sample was blood. These receptors all come from a woman aged 18-29 years with Graves' hyperthyroidism. Each CDR3 is given with its conserved first and last residue. Each record gives: clone size, J gene, D gene, V gene, CDR3 protein, CDR3 DNA. D genes are given only for firm matches. Clone size, where shown, is once, few, many, or a class for clones that have expanded.

clone size: many; J gene: TRBJ1-2; D gene: TRBD1; V gene: TRBV5-1; CDR3 protein: CASSVDRGDYGYTF; CDR3 DNA: TGCGCCAGCAGCGTGGACAGGGGGGACTATGGCTACACCTTC
clone size: many; J gene: TRBJ1-6; D gene: -; V gene: TRBV30; CDR3 protein: CAWREQGSGSPLHF; CDR3 DNA: TGTGCCTGGAGGGAACAGGGTAGCGGATCACCCCTCCACTTT
clone size: -; J gene: TRBJ1-5; D gene: -; V gene: TRBV19; CDR3 protein: CASSMRAEGRQPQHF; CDR3 DNA: TGTGCCAGTAGTATGAGGGCAGAAGGGCGTCAGCCCCAGCATTTT
clone size: few; J gene: TRBJ2-3; D gene: TRBD2; V gene: TRBV19; CDR3 protein: CASSMALAAQTTDTQYF; CDR3 DNA: TGTGCCAGTAGTATGGCCCTAGCGGCGCAAACCACAGATACGCAGTATTTT
clone size: -; J gene: TRBJ2-7; D gene: TRBD2; V gene: TRBV5-1; CDR3 protein: CASSWREDYEQYF; CDR3 DNA: TGCGCCAGCAGTTGGCGGGAGGACTACGAGCAGTACTTC
clone size: -; J gene: TRBJ1-4; D gene: -; V gene: TRBV29-1; CDR3 protein: CSVDGPNGATNEKLFF; CDR3 DNA: TGCAGCGTTGATGGGCCGAACGGAGCAACTAATGAAAAACTGTTTTTT
clone size: many; J gene: TRBJ1-6; D gene: TRBD1; V gene: TRBV11-3; CDR3 protein: CASRRRGQGYNSPLHF; CDR3 DNA: TGTGCCAGCAGGCGAAGGGGACAGGGGTATAATTCACCCCTCCACTTT
clone size: many; J gene: TRBJ1-1; D gene: -; V gene: TRBV16; CDR3 protein: CASSQGQNLEAFF; CDR3 DNA: TGTGCCAGCAGCCAAGGACAAAACCTTGAAGCTTTCTTT
clone size: -; J gene: TRBJ2-7; D gene: -; V gene: TRBV27; CDR3 protein: CASSLRGGTAYEQYF; CDR3 DNA: TGTGCCAGCAGTTTAAGGGGAGGGACAGCCTACGAGCAGTACTTC
clone size: many; J gene: TRBJ2-3; D gene: -; V gene: TRBV15; CDR3 protein: CATSRANRVDTQYF; CDR3 DNA: TGTGCCACCAGCAGGGCCAACAGGGTAGATACGCAGTATTTT
clone size: many; J gene: TRBJ1-1; D gene: -; V gene: TRBV6-1; CDR3 protein: CTLARPRGVMNTEAFF; CDR3 DNA: TGTACCCTGGCCCGTCCCCGGGGGGTCATGAACACTGAAGCTTTCTTT
clone size: few; J gene: TRBJ2-6; D gene: -; V gene: TRBV5-6; CDR3 protein: CASFRSSGANVLTF; CDR3 DNA: TGTGCCAGCTTCCGGTCCTCTGGGGCCAACGTCCTGACTTTC
clone size: -; J gene: TRBJ1-5; D gene: TRBD1; V gene: TRBV3-1; CDR3 protein: CASSQNDRGVRQPQHF; CDR3 DNA: TGTGCCAGCAGCCAAAACGACAGGGGAGTTCGGCAGCCCCAGCATTTT
clone size: many; J gene: TRBJ2-1; D gene: -; V gene: TRBV12-3/TRBV12-4; CDR3 protein: CASSLVRGRIYNEQFF; CDR3 DNA: TGTGCCAGCAGTTTAGTCCGGGGGCGTATATACAATGAGCAGTTCTTC
clone size: many; J gene: TRBJ2-3; D gene: -; V gene: TRBV9; CDR3 protein: CASSGRPGGSEQDTQYF; CDR3 DNA: TGTGCCAGCAGCGGGAGACCAGGGGGGAGTGAGCAAGATACGCAGTATTTT
clone size: many; J gene: TRBJ1-1; D gene: -; V gene: TRBV7-9; CDR3 protein: CASSSPAGNTEAFF; CDR3 DNA: TGTGCCAGCAGCTCCCCGGCAGGGAACACTGAAGCTTTCTTT
clone size: many; J gene: TRBJ1-4; D gene: -; V gene: TRBV2; CDR3 protein: CASSPLLTATNEKLFF; CDR3 DNA: TGTGCCAGCAGTCCGTTACTGACAGCAACTAATGAAAAACTGTTTTTT
clone size: many; J gene: TRBJ2-3; D gene: -; V gene: TRBV10-3; CDR3 protein: CASSVEDPAQGDTQYF; CDR3 DNA: TGTGCCTCATCAGTGGAGGACCCGGCGCAGGGGGATACGCAGTATTTT
clone size: many; J gene: TRBJ1-1; D gene: -; V gene: TRBV3-1; CDR3 protein: CASSQRWEGYQLAFF; CDR3 DNA: TGTGCCAGCAGCCAAAGATGGGAGGGTTATCAGTTGGCTTTCTTT
clone size: many; J gene: TRBJ1-2; D gene: TRBD1; V gene: TRBV7-3; CDR3 protein: CASSLEQGYGYTF; CDR3 DNA: TGTGCCAGCAGCTTAGAACAGGGGTATGGCTACACCTTC
clone size: many; J gene: TRBJ1-1; D gene: -; V gene: TRBV28; CDR3 protein: CASSLGGTQAFF; CDR3 DNA: TGTGCCAGCAGTTTAGGAGGAACTCAAGCTTTCTTT
clone size: many; J gene: TRBJ2-2; D gene: -; V gene: TRBV5-1; CDR3 protein: CASSWAGTTSIGELFF; CDR3 DNA: TGCGCCAGCAGCTGGGCCGGGACCACGAGTATCGGGGAGCTGTTTTTT
clone size: many; J gene: TRBJ2-2; D gene: TRBD2; V gene: TRBV27; CDR3 protein: CASSLAGGWGGELFF; CDR3 DNA: TGTGCCAGCAGTTTAGCGGGAGGTTGGGGCGGGGAGCTGTTTTTT
clone size: many; J gene: TRBJ2-7; D gene: -; V gene: TRBV12-3/TRBV12-4; CDR3 protein: CASTREGHEQYF; CDR3 DNA: TGTGCCAGCACCCGTGAGGGCCACGAGCAGTACTTC
clone size: many; J gene: TRBJ1-1; D gene: -; V gene: TRBV6-1; CDR3 protein: CASSWGIYTEAFF; CDR3 DNA: TGTGCCAGCAGTTGGGGGATTTACACTGAAGCTTTCTTT
clone size: -; J gene: TRBJ2-1; D gene: TRBD2; V gene: TRBV2; CDR3 protein: CASSEIAGAYNEQFF; CDR3 DNA: TGTGCCAGCAGTGAAATAGCGGGGGCCTACAATGAGCAGTTCTTC
clone size: -; J gene: TRBJ2-5; D gene: -; V gene: TRBV11-3; CDR3 protein: CASSFILGQQETQYF; CDR3 DNA: TGTGCCAGCAGCTTTATACTTGGACAGCAAGAGACCCAGTACTTC
clone size: many; J gene: TRBJ2-1; D gene: -; V gene: TRBV7-9; CDR3 protein: CASSLGYGDDEQFF; CDR3 DNA: TGTGCCAGCAGCTTAGGGTACGGAGACGATGAGCAGTTCTTC
clone size: many; J gene: TRBJ1-6; D gene: TRBD1; V gene: TRBV6-1; CDR3 protein: CASRWGTGGQGNSPLHF; CDR3 DNA: TGTGCCAGCAGATGGGGAACGGGAGGACAGGGGAATTCACCCCTCCACTTT
clone size: many; J gene: TRBJ2-1; D gene: -; V gene: TRBV11-3; CDR3 protein: CASSMDDPNEQFF; CDR3 DNA: TGTGCCAGCAGCATGGACGATCCCAATGAGCAGTTCTTC
clone size: few; J gene: TRBJ2-1; D gene: -; V gene: TRBV9; CDR3 protein: CASSVAGKRTVEQFF; CDR3 DNA: TGTGCCAGCAGCGTAGCGGGAAAGAGGACGGTTGAGCAGTTCTTC
clone size: few; J gene: TRBJ2-3; D gene: TRBD2; V gene: TRBV4-2; CDR3 protein: CASSHPAGIRTDTQYF; CDR3 DNA: TGTGCCAGCAGCCACCCAGCGGGAATTAGGACAGATACGCAGTATTTT
clone size: many; J gene: TRBJ2-7; D gene: -; V gene: TRBV27; CDR3 protein: CASSLGGGGNYEQYF; CDR3 DNA: TGTGCCAGCAGTTTAGGGGGCGGCGGAAACTACGAGCAGTACTTC
clone size: many; J gene: TRBJ2-7; D gene: TRBD2; V gene: TRBV12-3/TRBV12-4; CDR3 protein: CASRILAGGGGEQYF; CDR3 DNA: TGTGCCAGCAGAATACTAGCGGGGGGAGGAGGCGAGCAGTACTTC
clone size: many; J gene: TRBJ1-2; D gene: -; V gene: TRBV11-3; CDR3 protein: CASSPRRGSGGYTF; CDR3 DNA: TGTGCCAGCAGCCCTCGGAGGGGTTCGGGCGGCTACACCTTC
clone size: -; J gene: TRBJ1-5; D gene: -; V gene: TRBV12-3/TRBV12-4; CDR3 protein: CASSFVYNQPQHF; CDR3 DNA: TGTGCCAGCAGTTTTGTTTACAATCAGCCCCAGCATTTT
clone size: many; J gene: TRBJ2-3; D gene: -; V gene: TRBV12-3/TRBV12-4; CDR3 protein: CASSLQTDTQYF; CDR3 DNA: TGTGCCAGCAGTCTCCAAACAGATACGCAGTATTTT
clone size: -; J gene: TRBJ1-5; D gene: -; V gene: TRBV20-1; CDR3 protein: CSARDIKGGKPQHF; CDR3 DNA: TGCAGTGCTAGAGATATAAAGGGCGGAAAGCCCCAGCATTTT
clone size: few; J gene: TRBJ1-4; D gene: -; V gene: TRBV12-3/TRBV12-4; CDR3 protein: CASSEAPGVSNEKLFF; CDR3 DNA: TGTGCCAGCAGTGAGGCTCCCGGGGTATCGAATGAAAAACTGTTTTTT
clone size: few; J gene: TRBJ2-7; D gene: TRBD2; V gene: TRBV6-5; CDR3 protein: CASSYSTLAGVKYEQYF; CDR3 DNA: TGTGCCAGCAGTTACTCTACCTTAGCGGGAGTGAAGTACGAGCAGTACTTC
clone size: few; J gene: TRBJ2-3; D gene: TRBD2; V gene: TRBV19; CDR3 protein: CASSKKGTSGSTDTQYF; CDR3 DNA: TGTGCCAGTAGTAAAAAAGGGACTAGCGGGTCCACAGATACGCAGTATTTT
clone size: few; J gene: TRBJ1-2; D gene: TRBD1; V gene: TRBV5-5; CDR3 protein: CASSARGESYGYTF; CDR3 DNA: TGTGCCAGCAGCGCCAGGGGGGAAAGCTATGGCTACACCTTC
clone size: few; J gene: TRBJ2-7; D gene: -; V gene: TRBV2; CDR3 protein: CASSGRGQTYEQYF; CDR3 DNA: TGTGCCAGCAGTGGGCGGGGACAAACCTACGAGCAGTACTTC
clone size: few; J gene: TRBJ2-1; D gene: -; V gene: TRBV15; CDR3 protein: CATSTRRNNEQFF; CDR3 DNA: TGTGCCACCAGCACCCGCAGGAACAATGAGCAGTTCTTC
clone size: -; J gene: TRBJ2-1; D gene: TRBD2; V gene: TRBV3-1; CDR3 protein: CASKKGSAGELNEQFF; CDR3 DNA: TGTGCCAGCAAGAAGGGATCGGCGGGAGAATTGAATGAGCAGTTCTTC
clone size: many; J gene: TRBJ1-1; D gene: -; V gene: TRBV12-3/TRBV12-4; CDR3 protein: CAGSHPRRGPRPILNTEAFF; CDR3 DNA: TGTGCCGGCAGTCACCCCAGGCGAGGGCCCAGACCTATTTTGAACACTGAAGCTTTCTTT